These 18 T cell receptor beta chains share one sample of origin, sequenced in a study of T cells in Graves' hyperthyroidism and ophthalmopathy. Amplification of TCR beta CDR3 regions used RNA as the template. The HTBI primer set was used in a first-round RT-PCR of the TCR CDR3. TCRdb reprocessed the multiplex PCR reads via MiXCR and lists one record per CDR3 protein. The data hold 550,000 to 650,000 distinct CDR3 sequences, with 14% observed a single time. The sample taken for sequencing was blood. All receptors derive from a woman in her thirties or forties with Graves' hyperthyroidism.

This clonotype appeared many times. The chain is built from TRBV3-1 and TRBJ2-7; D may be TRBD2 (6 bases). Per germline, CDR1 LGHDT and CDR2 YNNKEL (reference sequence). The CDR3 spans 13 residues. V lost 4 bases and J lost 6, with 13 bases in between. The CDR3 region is CASSPGPGGEQYF. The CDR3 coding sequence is TGTGCCAGCAGCCCGGGTCCCGGGGGCGAGCAGTACTTC.

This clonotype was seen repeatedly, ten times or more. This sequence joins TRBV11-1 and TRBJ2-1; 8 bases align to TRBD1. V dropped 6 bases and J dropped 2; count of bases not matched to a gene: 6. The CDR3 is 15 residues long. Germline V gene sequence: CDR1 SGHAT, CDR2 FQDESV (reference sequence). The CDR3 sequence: CASSQGALPYNEQFF. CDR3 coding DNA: TGTGCCAGCAGTCAGGGGGCTCTGCCCTACAATGAGCAGTTCTTC.

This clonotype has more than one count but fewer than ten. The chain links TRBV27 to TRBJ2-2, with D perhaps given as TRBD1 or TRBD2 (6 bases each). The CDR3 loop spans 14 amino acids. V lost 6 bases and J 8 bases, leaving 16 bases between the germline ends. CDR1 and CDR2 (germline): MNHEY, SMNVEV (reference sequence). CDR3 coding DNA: TGTGCCAGCAGCGACTACCGGGGGCGGGGGGAGCTGTTTTTT. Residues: CASSDYRGRGELFF.

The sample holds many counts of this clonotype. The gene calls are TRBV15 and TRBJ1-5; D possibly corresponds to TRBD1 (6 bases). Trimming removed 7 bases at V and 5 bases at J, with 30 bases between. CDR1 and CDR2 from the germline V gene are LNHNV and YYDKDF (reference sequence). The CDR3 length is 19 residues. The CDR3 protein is CATTSRGTNRVGWDQPQHF. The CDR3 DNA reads TGTGCCACCACCAGCAGAGGAACAAACAGGGTTGGTTGGGATCAGCCCCAGCATTTT.

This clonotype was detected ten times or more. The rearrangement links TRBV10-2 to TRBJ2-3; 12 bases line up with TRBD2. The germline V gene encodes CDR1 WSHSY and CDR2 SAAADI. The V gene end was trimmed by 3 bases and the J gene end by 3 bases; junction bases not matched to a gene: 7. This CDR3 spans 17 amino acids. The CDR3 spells CASSDFGLAGSTDTQYF. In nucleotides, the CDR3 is TGCGCCAGCAGTGATTTTGGACTAGCGGGAAGTACAGATACGCAGTATTTT.

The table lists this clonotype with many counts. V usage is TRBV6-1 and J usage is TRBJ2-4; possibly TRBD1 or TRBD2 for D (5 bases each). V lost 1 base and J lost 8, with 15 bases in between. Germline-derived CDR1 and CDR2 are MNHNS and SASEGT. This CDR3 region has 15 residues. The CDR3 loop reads CASSEGDGAIDIQYF. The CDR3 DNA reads TGTGCCAGCAGTGAAGGGGACGGGGCGATTGACATTCAGTACTTC.

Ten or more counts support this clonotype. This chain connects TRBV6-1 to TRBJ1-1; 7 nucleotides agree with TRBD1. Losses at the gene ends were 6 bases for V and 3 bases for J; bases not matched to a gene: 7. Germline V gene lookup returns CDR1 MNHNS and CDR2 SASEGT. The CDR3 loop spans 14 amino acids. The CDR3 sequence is CASRRQGEYTEAFF. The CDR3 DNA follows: TGTGCCAGCAGACGACAGGGCGAATACACTGAAGCTTTCTTT.

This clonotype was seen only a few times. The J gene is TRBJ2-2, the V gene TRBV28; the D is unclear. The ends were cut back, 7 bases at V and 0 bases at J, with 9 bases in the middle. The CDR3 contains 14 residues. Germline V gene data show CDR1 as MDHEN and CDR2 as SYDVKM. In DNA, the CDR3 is TGTGCCAGCATCACTGGGCCGAACACCGGGGAGCTGTTTTTT. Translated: CASITGPNTGELFF.

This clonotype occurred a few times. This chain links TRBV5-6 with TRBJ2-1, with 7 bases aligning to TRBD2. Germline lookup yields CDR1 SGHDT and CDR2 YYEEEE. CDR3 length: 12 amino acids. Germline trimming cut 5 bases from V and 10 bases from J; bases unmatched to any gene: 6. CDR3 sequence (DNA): TGTGCCAGCAGTACAACTAGCGAAGAGCAGTTCTTC. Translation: CASSTTSEEQFF.

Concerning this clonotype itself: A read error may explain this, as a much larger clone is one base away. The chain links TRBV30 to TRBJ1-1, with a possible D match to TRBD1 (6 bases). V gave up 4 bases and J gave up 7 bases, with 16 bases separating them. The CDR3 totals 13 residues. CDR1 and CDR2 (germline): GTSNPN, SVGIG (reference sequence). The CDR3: CAWTGAAGNEAFF. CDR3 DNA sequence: TGTGCCTGGACGGGGGCCGCCGGAAATGAAGCTTTCTTT.

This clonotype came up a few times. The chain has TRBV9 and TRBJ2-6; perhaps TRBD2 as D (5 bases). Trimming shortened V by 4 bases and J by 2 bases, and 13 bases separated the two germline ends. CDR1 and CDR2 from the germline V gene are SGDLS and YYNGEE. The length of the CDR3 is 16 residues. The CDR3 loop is CASSKRGFAGANVLTF. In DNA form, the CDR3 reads TGTGCCAGCAGCAAGCGAGGGTTCGCTGGGGCCAACGTCCTGACTTTC.

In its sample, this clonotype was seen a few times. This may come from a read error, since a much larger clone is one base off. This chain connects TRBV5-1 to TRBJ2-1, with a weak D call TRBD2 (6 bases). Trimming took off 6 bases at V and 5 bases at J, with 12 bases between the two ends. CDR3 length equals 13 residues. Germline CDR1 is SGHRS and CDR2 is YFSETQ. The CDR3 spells CASTTGGNNEQFF. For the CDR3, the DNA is TGCGCCAGCACGACTGGCGGGAACAATGAGCAGTTCTTC.

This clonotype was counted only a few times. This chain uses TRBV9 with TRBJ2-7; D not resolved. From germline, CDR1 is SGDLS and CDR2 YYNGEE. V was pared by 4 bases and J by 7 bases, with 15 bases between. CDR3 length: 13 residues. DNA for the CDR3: TGTGCCAGCAGCCCTGAGGCCTATTATGAGCAGTACTTC. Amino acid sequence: CASSPEAYYEQYF.

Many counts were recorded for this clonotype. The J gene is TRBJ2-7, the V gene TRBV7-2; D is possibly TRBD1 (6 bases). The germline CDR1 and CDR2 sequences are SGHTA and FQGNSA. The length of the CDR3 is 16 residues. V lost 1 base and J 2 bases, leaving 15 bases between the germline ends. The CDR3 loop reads CASSLDRAHVAYEQYF. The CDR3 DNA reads TGTGCCAGCAGCTTAGACAGGGCCCATGTTGCCTACGAGCAGTACTTC.

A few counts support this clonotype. Here the CDR3 reads CASSQDTSGLSYEQYF. The CDR3 DNA sequence: TGCGCCAGCAGCCAAGATACTAGCGGGCTAAGCTACGAGCAGTACTTC. The rearrangement joins TRBV4-1 to TRBJ2-7; 9 bases map to TRBD2. CDR3 length: 16 amino acids. The germline V gene has CDR1 MGHRA and CDR2 YSYEKL. Trimming removed 0 bases from V and 3 bases from J; junction bases left unmatched: 6.

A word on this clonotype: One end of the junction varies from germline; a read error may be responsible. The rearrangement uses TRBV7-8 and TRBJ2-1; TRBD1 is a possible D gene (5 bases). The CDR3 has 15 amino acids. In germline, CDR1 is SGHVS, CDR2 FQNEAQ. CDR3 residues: CASSQADTGNNEQFF. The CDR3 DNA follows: TGCGCCAGCAGCCAAGCTGATACAGGTAACAATGAGCAGTTCTTC.

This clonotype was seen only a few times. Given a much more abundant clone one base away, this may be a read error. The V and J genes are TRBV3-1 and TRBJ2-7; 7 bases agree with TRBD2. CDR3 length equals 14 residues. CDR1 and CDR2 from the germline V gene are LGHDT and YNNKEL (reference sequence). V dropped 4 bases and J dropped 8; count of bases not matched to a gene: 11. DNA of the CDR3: TGTGCCAGCAGCCCCGGGGCTAGCGGCTTGAAGCAGTACTTC. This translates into CASSPGASGLKQYF.

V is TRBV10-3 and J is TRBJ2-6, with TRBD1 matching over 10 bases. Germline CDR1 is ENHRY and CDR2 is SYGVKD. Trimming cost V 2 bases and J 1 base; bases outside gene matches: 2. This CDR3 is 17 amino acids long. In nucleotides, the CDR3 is TGTGCCATCAGTGAGAGGGACAGGGGATCTGGGGCCAACGTCCTGACTTTC. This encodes CAISERDRGSGANVLTF.